This T cell receptor (beta chain) was recovered during a study of blood T cells in healthy people across ages. Primers used in a second PCR of about 7 to 12 cycles were a sample-barcoded 5' primer and a J-beta primer mix. Every cDNA was tagged by a template-switch adaptor with 12 random nucleotides. TCRdb ran MiXCR on the 5' RACE reads and lists one entry per CDR3 protein. Among more than 800,000 distinct CDR3 sequences listed, 29% were seen once. Germline CDR1 SEHNR, CDR2 FQNEAQ (reference sequence). V lost 2 bases and J 4 bases, leaving 7 bases between the germline ends. This CDR3 has 13 amino acids. This clonotype was detected ten times or more. The antigen is not known. Whole-study findings and limits: More naive CD4+ cells and higher diversity marked long-lived donors relative to aged donors. Estimates of diversity drawn from one million T cells were considered underestimates.

Sequencing was performed on blood. The chain employs TRBV7-9 and TRBJ2-3; D remains ambiguous. The source is an elderly woman in good health. CDR3 bases: TGTGCCAGCAGCTTATATCAAGCAGATACGCAGTATTTT. Its translation is CASSLYQADTQYF.